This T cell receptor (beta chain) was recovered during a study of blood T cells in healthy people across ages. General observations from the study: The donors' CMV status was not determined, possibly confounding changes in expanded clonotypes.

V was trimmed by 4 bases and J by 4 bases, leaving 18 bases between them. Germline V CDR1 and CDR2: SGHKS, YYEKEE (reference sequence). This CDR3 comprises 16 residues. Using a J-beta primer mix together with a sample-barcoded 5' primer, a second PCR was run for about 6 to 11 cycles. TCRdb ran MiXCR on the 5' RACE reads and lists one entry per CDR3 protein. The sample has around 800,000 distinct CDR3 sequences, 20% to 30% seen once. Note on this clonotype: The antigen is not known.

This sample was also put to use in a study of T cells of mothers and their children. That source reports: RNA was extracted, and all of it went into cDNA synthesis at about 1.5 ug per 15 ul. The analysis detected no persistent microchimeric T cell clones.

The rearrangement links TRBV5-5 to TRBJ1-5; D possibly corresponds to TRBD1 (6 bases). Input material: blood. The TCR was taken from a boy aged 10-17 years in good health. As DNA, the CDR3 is TGTGCCAGCAGCCGCAACCGAGGGGGGGGGAATCAGCCCCAGCATTTT. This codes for CASSRNRGGGNQPQHF.